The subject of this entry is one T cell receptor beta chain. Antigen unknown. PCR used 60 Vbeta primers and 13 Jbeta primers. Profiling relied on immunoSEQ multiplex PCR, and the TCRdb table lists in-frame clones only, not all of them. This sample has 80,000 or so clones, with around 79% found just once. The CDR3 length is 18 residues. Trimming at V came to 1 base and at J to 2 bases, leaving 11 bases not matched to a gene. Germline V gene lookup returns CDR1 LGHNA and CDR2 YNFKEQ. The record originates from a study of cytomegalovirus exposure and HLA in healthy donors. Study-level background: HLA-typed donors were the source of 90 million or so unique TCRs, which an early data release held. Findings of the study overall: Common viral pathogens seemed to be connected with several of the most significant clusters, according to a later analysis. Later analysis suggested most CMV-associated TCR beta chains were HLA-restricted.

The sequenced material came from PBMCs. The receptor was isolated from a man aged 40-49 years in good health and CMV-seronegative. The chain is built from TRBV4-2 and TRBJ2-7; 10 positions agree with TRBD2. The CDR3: CASSQVSSGSTVAYEQYF. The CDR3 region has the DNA TGTGCCAGCAGCCAAGTCTCTAGCGGGAGTACCGTAGCCTACGAGCAGTACTTC.